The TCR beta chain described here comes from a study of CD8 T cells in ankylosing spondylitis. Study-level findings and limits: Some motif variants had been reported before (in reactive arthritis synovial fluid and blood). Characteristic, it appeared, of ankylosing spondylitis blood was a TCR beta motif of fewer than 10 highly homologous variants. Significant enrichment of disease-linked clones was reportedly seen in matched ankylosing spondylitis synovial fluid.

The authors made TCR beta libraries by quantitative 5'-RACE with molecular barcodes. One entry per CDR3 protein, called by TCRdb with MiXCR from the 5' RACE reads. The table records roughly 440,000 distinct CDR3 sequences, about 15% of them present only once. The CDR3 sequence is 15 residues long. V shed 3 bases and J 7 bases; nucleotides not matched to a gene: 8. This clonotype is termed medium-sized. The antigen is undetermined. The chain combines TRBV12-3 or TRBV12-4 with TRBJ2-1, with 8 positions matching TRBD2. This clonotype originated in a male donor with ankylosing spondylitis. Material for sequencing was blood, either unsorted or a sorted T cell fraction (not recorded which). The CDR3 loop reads CASSFSVAGRNEQFF. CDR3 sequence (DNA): TGTGCCAGCAGTTTCTCGGTAGCGGGGAGGAATGAGCAGTTCTTC.